This T cell receptor beta chain was found in a study of cytomegalovirus exposure and HLA in healthy donors. Assay: immunoSEQ multiplex PCR; the TCRdb copy retains only in-frame clones and omits some. The sample shows about 73,000 clones, 94% of them seen only once. Findings and limits, study-wide: Published work reported that the classifier diagnosed cytomegalovirus status with high specificity and sensitivity.

Comment on this clone: The target antigen is unknown.

V was clipped by 5 bases and J by 6 bases; unmatched bases: 12. The V gene's germline CDR1 is PRHDT and CDR2 FYEKMQ (reference sequence). CDR3 length: 15 residues. The sample was PBMCs. The V and J genes are TRBV13 and TRBJ1-1, with TRBD1 identical over 7 bases. The source of this sequence is a young woman in good health and CMV-seronegative. CDR3 nucleotides: TGTGCCAGCAGCCTCGGACAGGAGGGACACCCTGAAGCTTTCTTT. It encodes CASSLGQEGHPEAFF.